Many counts were recorded for the clone carrying this T cell receptor (beta chain). Its antigen is not known. In the authors' workflow: It was from CDR3 differences across clinicopathological groups that a distant-metastasis classifier for papillary thyroid cancer was built. TCRdb reprocessed the PCR reads using MiXCR. For this entry, the V and J calls and clone size follow TCRdb and not the study's own pipeline. The table records approximately 24,000 clones, 15% of them present only once. The CDR3 has 14 amino acids. V lost 7 bases and J 4 bases, leaving 17 bases between the germline ends. Germline V gives CDR1 SGDLS, CDR2 YYNGEE. This entry belongs to a study of metastatic and nonmetastatic thyroid tumors. Turning to the study itself: The authors compared repertoires across blood and tumor or nodule tissue from malignant and benign thyroid patients.

Study results and caveats: Significantly higher TCR beta diversity was reportedly seen in malignant thyroid tumors than benign nodules, in blood and tumor.

Patients underwent thyroid surgery, and none had received any treatment before it. The specimen was blood. This chain links TRBV9 with TRBJ2-5; possible D gene TRBD1, 6 bases. This receptor was obtained from a female donor with papillary thyroid cancer or a benign thyroid nodule (not recorded which). Some clones in this sample may be carry-over from other donors' samples. The CDR3 here is CASSLQGKGETQYF. Written as DNA, the CDR3 is TGTGCCAGCTCTCTACAGGGAAAGGGAGAGACCCAGTACTTC.